These 18 T cell receptor beta chains came from one sample sequenced in a study of CD8 T cells in Susac syndrome. Random hexamers served to reverse transcribe roughly 0.45 to 1 ug RNA. Via MiXCR, TCRdb re-called the immunoSEQ multiplex PCR reads, giving one row per CDR3 protein. The top ten hold 0.13% to 0.15% of the sample, which has roughly 140,000 distinct CDR3 sequences, 95% to 96% seen once. The specimen was CD8+ T cells from PBMCs. These receptors originate from a human donor with multiple sclerosis.

V is TRBV30 and J is TRBJ2-1; D ambiguous. This CDR3 is built from 13 residues. Trimming shortened V by 4 bases and J by 4 bases, and 11 bases separated the two germline ends. Germline V CDR1 and CDR2: GTSNPN, SVGIG (reference sequence). CDR3 DNA sequence: TGTGCCTGGACCGACTCAATGTACAATGAGCAGTTCTTC. Translating gives CAWTDSMYNEQFF.

The chain has TRBV12-3 or TRBV12-4 and TRBJ1-2, with D unresolved. CDR3 length: 13 residues. The ends were cut back, 3 bases at V and 1 base at J, with 6 bases in the middle. The CDR3 loop reads CASSFTVNYGYTF. The CDR3 coding sequence is TGTGCCAGCAGTTTTACAGTTAACTATGGCTACACCTTC.

This clonotype was seen a few times. The J gene is TRBJ1-1, the V gene TRBV5-4; weak D call: TRBD1 (6 bases). V was pared by 5 bases and J by 5 bases, with 13 bases between. Germline loops: CDR1 SGHNT, CDR2 YYREEE (reference sequence). CDR3 length: 13 amino acids. The CDR3 is CASSQIQGTEAFF. The CDR3 DNA reads TGTGCCAGCAGTCAAATACAGGGAACTGAAGCTTTCTTT.

V is TRBV4-2 and J is TRBJ2-2; possible D gene TRBD2, 5 bases. The germline V gene has CDR1 LGHNA and CDR2 YNFKEQ. Deletions cut 7 bases from V and 2 bases from J, with 14 bases between. This CDR3 comprises 15 residues. DNA of the CDR3: TGTGCCAGCACCTTCGACTACAGAAACACCGGGGAGCTGTTTTTT. This sequence encodes CASTFDYRNTGELFF.

The chain combines TRBV9 with TRBJ2-7, with D perhaps TRBD2 (5 bases). Germline V gene sequence: CDR1 SGDLS, CDR2 YYNGEE. Trimming shortened V by 0 bases and J by 7 bases, and 14 bases separated the two germline ends. CDR3 length equals 14 residues. Here the CDR3 reads CASSVGPFRGEQYF. The DNA of the CDR3 is TGTGCCAGCAGCGTAGGTCCCTTCCGAGGGGAGCAGTACTTC. Full variable domain (outside the CDR3, taken from reference TRBV9 and TRBJ2-7): DSGVTQTPKHLITATGQRVTLRCSPRSGDLSVYWYQQSLDQGLQFLIQYYNGEERAKGNILERFSAQQFPDLHSELNLSSLELGDSALYFCASSVGPFRGEQYFGPGTRLTVT.

V and J are TRBV29-1 and TRBJ1-1, with unresolved D. The germline V gene encodes CDR1 SQVTM and CDR2 ANQGSEA. Trimming stripped 2 bases from V and 4 bases from J, with 14 bases between. The CDR3 length is 14 residues. The CDR3 DNA sequence: TGCAGCGTTGAATCGGGTTACGTGGGCACTGAAGCTTTCTTT. It translates to CSVESGYVGTEAFF.

V is TRBV12-3 or TRBV12-4 and J is TRBJ2-4; 7 positions agree with TRBD1. Unmatched junction bases numbered 7, after V lost 5 bases and J lost 12 bases. The CDR3 is 12 residues long. The CDR3 region has the DNA TGTGCCAGCAGTGCCACCGGGACAGATCAGTACTTC. It specifies CASSATGTDQYF.

DNA of the CDR3: TGTGCCAGCAGCTCACCGGGACGTGAACTCTATGGCTACACCTTC. It specifies CASSSPGRELYGYTF. This chain uses TRBV11-2 with TRBJ1-2, with D maybe TRBD1 (5 bases). CDR3 length: 15 amino acids. Germline values: CDR1 SGHAT, CDR2 FQNNGV. V lost 4 bases and J lost 4, with 16 bases in between.

V is TRBV7-8 and J is TRBJ1-6, with TRBD1 as a possible D gene (6 bases). The CDR3 is 17 residues long. Germline values: CDR1 SGHVS, CDR2 FQNEAQ. The V gene lost 5 bases and the J gene lost 0 bases, with 14 bases spanning the gap. The CDR3 bases are TGTGCCAGCAGCCCCGACGGACAGTACTCCTATAATTCACCCCTCCACTTT. Protein sequence: CASSPDGQYSYNSPLHF.

The chain joins TRBV7-9 to TRBJ1-1; the D is unclear. From germline, CDR1 is SEHNR and CDR2 FQNEAQ (reference sequence). This CDR3 contains 14 residues. Trimming pared 5 bases from V and 1 base from J, leaving 11 bases between. The DNA of the CDR3 is TGTGCCAGCAGCACCGACGCTGCGAACACTGAAGCTTTCTTT. It codes for CASSTDAANTEAFF.

The chain recombines TRBV2 with TRBJ2-7; no reliable D call. Germline V gives CDR1 SNHLY, CDR2 FYNNEI. There are 13 residues in the CDR3. With 0 bases removed from V and 3 bases from J, the gap between germline ends came to 6 bases. In nucleotides, the CDR3 is TGTGCCAGCAGTGAAGCGCATATCTACGAGCAGTACGTC. It encodes CASSEAHIYEQYV.

The chain joins TRBV5-1 to TRBJ2-7; D may be TRBD1 or TRBD2 (5 bases each). Germline V gene data show CDR1 as SGHRS and CDR2 as YFSETQ. Deletions cut 7 bases from V and 3 bases from J, with 17 bases between. The CDR3 covers 14 residues. DNA of the CDR3: TGCGCCAGCCGGTGGGGCCGGGGAGACTACGAGCAGTACTTC. This sequence encodes CASRWGRGDYEQYF.

This clonotype is a singleton in its sample. This chain uses TRBV6-1 with TRBJ1-2, with D perhaps TRBD1 (6 bases). Trimming cost V 2 bases and J 0 bases, with 16 bases left between them. CDR1 is MNHNS and CDR2 is SASEGT in the germline V gene. The CDR3 totals 17 residues. The CDR3: CASSEYVTGTSNYGYTF. DNA of the CDR3: TGTGCCAGCAGTGAATATGTTACAGGGACGTCTAACTATGGCTACACCTTC.

The chain carries TRBV6-5 and TRBJ2-7; 9 nucleotides line up with TRBD1. This CDR3 has 14 amino acids. Germline V gene sequence: CDR1 MNHEY, CDR2 SVGAGI. The V and J ends lost 5 bases and 3 bases, in that order; junction bases with no gene match: 5. CDR3 residues: CASSLRQGGYEQYF. The CDR3 DNA reads TGTGCCAGCAGTCTTAGACAGGGGGGCTACGAGCAGTACTTC.

J is TRBJ2-7 and V is TRBV29-1; possibly TRBD2 for D (6 bases). Germline V gives CDR1 SQVTM, CDR2 ANQGSEA. The CDR3 consists of 14 residues. The V end lost 1 base, the J end lost 6 bases, and 16 bases lay between the germline ends. CDR3 DNA: TGCAGCGTTGAAGGGGGACTGGAAGAGGGCGAGCAGTACTTC. Translated, it gives CSVEGGLEEGEQYF.

This clonotype was recorded only once. The chain joins TRBV29-1 to TRBJ1-2, with D perhaps TRBD1 (5 bases). V was pared by 4 bases and J by 5 bases, with 20 bases between. This CDR3 has 15 amino acids. Germline lookup yields CDR1 SQVTM and CDR2 ANQGSEA. CDR3 in amino acids: CSVGFIGDWGYGYTF. The CDR3 DNA follows: TGCAGCGTTGGTTTTATTGGGGACTGGGGATATGGCTACACCTTC.

The rearrangement links TRBV14 to TRBJ1-2; 8 nucleotides align to TRBD1. The ends lost 3 bases at V and 7 bases at J; junction bases unmatched: 4. Germline assignment: CDR1 SGHDN and CDR2 FVKESK. The CDR3 runs to 13 residues. The CDR3 DNA follows: TGTGCCAGCAGCCACAGGGGGCTAGGTGGCTACACCTTC. It is translated as CASSHRGLGGYTF.

The chain joins TRBV29-1 to TRBJ2-5, with D unclear. Deletions cut 4 bases from V and 4 bases from J, with 10 bases between. Germline values: CDR1 SQVTM, CDR2 ANQGSEA. The CDR3 covers 12 residues. The CDR3 sequence is CSVVVLGETQYF. CDR3 bases: TGCAGCGTTGTGGTTTTGGGAGAGACCCAGTACTTC.